The 6 T cell receptor beta chains reported below all come from one sample, sequenced in a study of OX40 agonist ivuxolimab in advanced cancers. Measured with immunoSEQ multiplex PCR; TCRdb has only the in-frame clones, and not every one. The sample contains some 60,000 clones, approximately 91% of which appear only once. Sequences were derived from CD4+ or CD8+ T cells sorted from blood, sampled in a trial of the OX40 agonist ivuxolimab. Source of these receptors: an adult with an advanced solid tumor such as melanoma, head and neck, liver or kidney cancer.

The chain recombines TRBV28 with TRBJ1-2, with D possibly matching TRBD1 (5 bases). V was trimmed by 4 bases and J by 4 bases, leaving 7 bases between them. CDR3 length: 12 residues. Germline lookup yields CDR1 MDHEN and CDR2 SYDVKM. The CDR3, as DNA: TGTGCCAGCAGTTGGGGGTTCTATGGCTACACCTTC. Amino acid sequence: CASSWGFYGYTF.

The chain combines TRBV28 with TRBJ1-5; possibly TRBD1 for D (6 bases). The CDR3 sequence is 15 residues long. The germline gives CDR1 MDHEN, CDR2 SYDVKM. V dropped 1 base and J dropped 2 bases, with 9 bases sitting between them. The CDR3: CASSLFRGGNQPQHF. CDR3 DNA sequence: TGTGCCAGCAGTTTATTCAGGGGTGGCAATCAGCCCCAGCATTTT.

The V and J genes are TRBV27 and TRBJ2-1, with 12 bases fitting TRBD2. The CDR3 is 15 amino acids. J gave up 7 bases and V 5 bases, and 6 bases lay outside the gene matches. CDR1 and CDR2 (germline): MNHEY, SMNVEV (reference sequence). The CDR3 region is CASSRLAGDLNEQFF. The CDR3 DNA follows: TGTGCCAGCAGTCGACTAGCGGGGGACTTAAATGAGCAGTTCTTC.

V gene TRBV6-5 combines with J gene TRBJ1-2; no definite D call. Germline V CDR1 and CDR2: MNHEY, SVGAGI. V lost 10 bases and J lost 7, with 19 bases in between. The CDR3 has 13 amino acids. Written as DNA, the CDR3 is TGTGCCACTACACTGGGGATTTCGGGTGGCTACACCTTC. Protein product: CATTLGISGGYTF.

J is TRBJ2-7 and V is TRBV28; 9 bases fit TRBD2. Germline CDR1 reads MDHEN; CDR2 reads SYDVKM. This CDR3 is 15 amino acids long. V was clipped by 6 bases and J by 3 bases; unmatched bases: 9. The CDR3 reads CASRPALAGIYEQYF. CDR3 coding DNA: TGTGCCAGCAGACCCGCTCTAGCGGGGATCTACGAGCAGTACTTC. The full variable domain, with the rest looked up from reference TRBV28 and TRBJ2-7, is DVKVTQSSRYLVKRTGEKVFLECVQDMDHENMFWYRQDPGLGLRLIYFSYDVKMKEKGDIPEGYSVSREKKERFSLILESASTNQTSMYLCASRPALAGIYEQYFGPGTRLTVT.

This sequence joins TRBV14 and TRBJ1-1, with D hard to call. CDR3 size: 13 residues. Germline V gene data show CDR1 as SGHDN and CDR2 as FVKESK. V lost 1 base and J 10 bases, leaving 13 bases between the germline ends. The CDR3 here is CASSQGRAGAAFF. The CDR3 DNA sequence: TGTGCCAGCAGCCAAGGTAGGGCGGGAGCAGCTTTCTTT.